Sequencing of this TCR beta chain was carried out in a study of CD8+CD57+ T cells in acquired aplastic anemia. General study results and limits: Between patients and controls, CD8+ Simpson's diversity did not vary significantly.

This clonotype was seen only a few times. Its specificity is not known. Both TCR beta VDJ combination and CDR3 sequence profiling were carried out. Genomic DNA was the template for this profiling. In TCRdb, the reads were re-called with MiXCR into one record per CDR3 protein. The sample includes approximately 99,000 distinct CDR3 sequences, 51% of them seen just once. After removal of 5 bases from V and 10 bases from J, the junction contained 13 bases not matched to a gene. CDR3 size: 16 residues. Sequencing was done on a sample of sorted CD4+, CD8+, or CD8+CD57+ T cells (not recorded which) from PBMCs. This receptor was identified in a human donor in good health, serving as a control. The chain links TRBV12-3 or TRBV12-4 to TRBJ1-6; 8 bases align to TRBD1. CDR3 in DNA: TGTGCCAGCAGTCTCCCCATGACAGGGGTTGGCTCACCCCTCCACTTT. Its protein is CASSLPMTGVGSPLHF.